This T cell receptor beta chain appears in the sequencing data of a study of blood T cells in healthy people across ages. Across the whole study: Using template switching, researchers captured about one barcoded beta molecule for each two T cells.

Findings and caveats of the study: Researchers said unsorted PBMCs prevented a conclusive naive versus antigen-experienced comparison.

About this clonotype: Its antigen is unidentified.

Trimming stripped 5 bases from V and 4 bases from J, with 20 bases between. The length of the CDR3 is 16 residues. CDR1 and CDR2 from the germline V gene are SGHVS and FQNEAQ. Primers used in a second PCR of roughly 7 to 12 cycles were a sample-barcoded 5' primer and a J-beta primer mix. The authors tagged each cDNA molecule using a template-switch adaptor with 12 random nucleotides. TCRdb reprocessed the 5' RACE reads via MiXCR and lists one record per CDR3 protein. The repertoire holds fewer than 650,000 distinct CDR3 sequences, over 25% seen once, with over 3.5% in the top ten. These data were also filed under a second study, of T cells of mothers and their children. From that second work: Thymic selection molds TCR recombination output in much the same way for related pairs as for unrelated pairs.

The sequencing input was blood. This clonotype was sampled from a boy younger than 10 in good health. The J gene is TRBJ1-2, the V gene TRBV7-8; D is perhaps TRBD1 (5 bases). The chain's CDR3 is CASSTSRVPFPYGYTF. For the CDR3, the DNA is TGTGCCAGCAGCACTTCCAGGGTTCCATTCCCCTATGGCTACACCTTC.